These 6 T cell receptor beta chains were sequenced from one sample in a study of shared clonotypes between healthy human individuals. TCRdb's copy holds only in-frame clones and misses some; the assay was immunoSEQ multiplex PCR. The sample holds approximately 1.9 million clones; about 93% are singletons and the top ten take around 1.8%. Only CD45RO-negative cells positively selected for CCR7 counted as naive CD8 cells, so terminally differentiated effector memory CD45RA+ cells were excluded. Sequencing was done on a sample of naive CD8+ T cells from PBMCs. The receptors originated from a man in his late teens or twenties in good health. Some clones in this sample may be carry-over from other donors' samples.

This clone has a single count. The chain joins TRBV28 to TRBJ1-2; D may be TRBD1 (5 bases). This CDR3 region has 15 residues. Trimming left V 5 bases short and J 0 bases short, with 13 bases between. Per germline, CDR1 MDHEN and CDR2 SYDVKM. Written as DNA, the CDR3 is TGTGCCAGCAGTCCCGTACAGGTAGCTAACTATGGCTACACCTTC. It translates to CASSPVQVANYGYTF.

The chain carries TRBV6-5 and TRBJ2-7, with 7 bases that match TRBD2. Germline loops: CDR1 MNHEY, CDR2 SVGAGI. With 7 bases clipped from V and 3 bases from J, the junction kept 6 bases outside the gene matches. The CDR3 loop spans 13 amino acids. Here the CDR3 reads CASTSSGGYEQYF. The CDR3 DNA sequence: TGTGCCAGCACCTCGTCGGGGGGCTACGAGCAGTACTTC.

The rearrangement joins TRBV7-9 to TRBJ2-1; 7 bases are a match to TRBD1. CDR3 length equals 15 residues. The junction had 9 bases not matched to a gene; V was cut back by 4 bases and J by 6 bases. The germline CDR1 and CDR2 sequences are SEHNR and FQNEAQ (reference sequence). This chain's CDR3 is CASSSTTGTLNEQFF. The CDR3 DNA reads as TGTGCCAGCAGCTCAACGACAGGGACCCTCAATGAGCAGTTCTTC.

The chain links TRBV27 to TRBJ1-2; 8 bases line up with TRBD1. The CDR3 is 13 residues long. V was clipped by 6 bases and J by 4 bases; unmatched bases: 4. Germline-derived CDR1 and CDR2 are MNHEY and SMNVEV (reference sequence). The CDR3 DNA reads TGTGCCAGCAGGGACAGGGCGACCTATGGCTACACCTTC. This sequence encodes CASRDRATYGYTF.

The chain recombines TRBV27 with TRBJ2-7; D perhaps matches TRBD2 (6 bases). The CDR3 is made up of 16 amino acids. CDR1 is MNHEY and CDR2 is SMNVEV in the germline V gene (reference sequence). V was shortened by 0 bases and J by 5 bases, with 17 bases between the two germline ends. The CDR3 reads CASSLSSRGGKNEQYF. CDR3 nucleotide sequence: TGTGCCAGCAGTTTATCCTCACGGGGAGGTAAGAACGAGCAGTACTTC.

V and J are TRBV9 and TRBJ2-5; 11 bases match TRBD2. Germline CDR1 reads SGDLS; CDR2 reads YYNGEE. The V segment lost 4 bases and the J segment 2 bases; nucleotides outside the gene matches: 4. The CDR3 covers 15 residues. DNA for the CDR3: TGTGCCAGCAGCCCCTGGACTAGCGGGCAAGAGACCCAGTACTTC. It codes for CASSPWTSGQETQYF.